This T cell receptor (beta chain) stems from a study of blood T cell repertoires in COVID-19 (dated by TCRdb to 2020 to 2022). Regarding the complete study: Collaborator samples came from the United States, Italy and Spain and covered acute and convalescent phases of COVID-19. The repertoires were released in a freely available public database intended as a resource for research on the immune response to SARS-CoV-2. Nearly every sample came with metadata listing a de-identified subject ID, COVID-19 status, age in years and sex. Where HLA class I and class II types were available, the types were taken from metadata supplied by the sample provider, not from assay-based typing. The samples were drawn from two sources: the first 160 participants of the ongoing ImmuneRACE study, and fewer than 1,500 subjects contributed by 6 global collaborators. Subjects who had been exposed to COVID-19, were actively infected with it, or had recovered from it provided the deeply sampled blood TCRbeta repertoires that made up the dataset. The material from the prospective study consisted of cDNA or gDNA derived from T cells, B-cell-depleted T cells, or PBMCs.

In the case of this clone: No antigen is known for it. Within one base of it there is no much larger clone, and no base qualities were kept.

According to the germline V gene, CDR1 reads SGHAT and CDR2 reads FQNNGV. Trimming takes 2 bases off V and 5 bases off J; junction bases not matched to a gene: 7. The CDR3 runs 15 amino acids, cysteine and phenylalanine included. Only CDR3 DNA remains: 45 bases, in frame from the first base. What the study reported, not specific to this receptor: How much clinical and demographic metadata was included differed by source and by participant, and the metadata was provided uncurated.

The collaborating institutions used their own protocols to collect whole blood in K2EDTA tubes. For TCRbeta analysis, collaborators shipped samples as frozen whole blood, isolated PBMCs, or DNA extracted from either of those sample types. The immunoSEQ Assay, a bias-controlled multiplex PCR, was used to amplify TCRbeta CDR3 regions from genomic DNA. On the authors' methods: Nucleated cell counts per sample were estimated from amplification of reference gene primers within the assay. To quantify the absolute abundance of each unique TCRbeta CDR3 rearrangement, sequence reads were collapsed and filtered. For each sample, productive Simpson clonality was calculated as the square root of Simpson's diversity index across productive rearrangements. Not all clones reach the TCRdb copy of this immuneACCESS table, which keeps in-frame sequences only. Checked studies attribute under half of the gap to unresolved V genes and leave the rest unexplained. V and J calls and clone size are those listed in that table; D and trimming were worked out from the DNA. Within this sample are about 25,000 clones, with around 90% of them counted one time only. Of the sample, roughly 10% falls within the top ten clones.

The source material was peripheral blood. The receptor chain draws on TRBV11-2 and TRBJ2-5; a stretch of 8 junction bases matches TRBD1. The TCR sequence derives from a human donor with active COVID-19. The donor label of this sample is uncertain. The CDR3 protein is CASSLPTGGWETQYF. The DNA sequence follows: TGTGCCAGCAGCTTACCCACAGGGGGATGGGAGACCCAGTACTTC.